A selection of T cell receptor beta chains follows, all from one sample in a study of T cell repertoires in cytomegalovirus infection. These receptors have no known antigen. Each CDR3 protein gets one entry after TCRdb re-called the reads with MiXCR. The sample has 550,000 to 850,000 distinct CDR3 sequences; roughly a third are singletons. The sample consisted of cultured PBMCs, taken from culture after CMV antigen stimulation. The receptors shown here come from a human donor in good health (CMV status not recorded). Some clones in this sample may be carry-over from other donors' samples. Each CDR3 is given with its conserved first and last residue. A D gene is named only where the DNA matches it firmly. Clone size is given for some rows only: seen once, a few or many times, or a class if the clone is expanded.

cdr3_nt: TGTGCCATCAGTGAGTCTTCTGCGGGAATAGGAACAGATACGCAGTATTTT
cdr3_aa: CAISESSAGIGTDTQYF
v_call: TRBV10-3
d_call: NA
j_call: TRBJ2-3
cdr3_length: 17
clone_size: NA

cdr3_nt: TGTGCCAGTAGTACAGGGGGATGGCAAGAGACCCAGTACTTC
cdr3_aa: CASSTGGWQETQYF
v_call: TRBV19
d_call: TRBD1
j_call: TRBJ2-5
cdr3_length: 14
clone_size: NA

cdr3_nt: TGTGCCAGCAGCTTGGTGGGGGACGTCAGGAGTTCACCCCTCCACTTT
cdr3_aa: CASSLVGDVRSSPLHF
v_call: TRBV5-3
d_call: NA
j_call: TRBJ1-6
cdr3_length: 16
clone_size: NA

cdr3_nt: TGTGCCAGCAGTGGCGACAGGATCAATAACAATGAGCAGTTCTTC
cdr3_aa: CASSGDRINNNEQFF
v_call: TRBV6-5
d_call: NA
j_call: TRBJ2-1
cdr3_length: 15
clone_size: NA

cdr3_nt: TGTGCCAGCAGCTTAGATTGGACAGGGGTGCGTCCACCCCTCCACTTT
cdr3_aa: CASSLDWTGVRPPLHF
v_call: TRBV11-3
d_call: TRBD1
j_call: TRBJ1-6
cdr3_length: 16
clone_size: NA

cdr3_nt: TGTGCCAGCTCACCACCGGGACAGGGGGCCGTGATGTCGGAAGCTTTCTTT
cdr3_aa: CASSPPGQGAVMSEAFF
v_call: TRBV18
d_call: TRBD1
j_call: TRBJ1-1
cdr3_length: 17
clone_size: NA

cdr3_nt: TGTGCCAGCAGTCCCCGGAGTAGCGGGGGAAGCGGGGAGCTGTTTTTT
cdr3_aa: CASSPRSSGGSGELFF
v_call: TRBV12-3/TRBV12-4
d_call: TRBD2
j_call: TRBJ2-2
cdr3_length: 16
clone_size: few

cdr3_nt: TGCAGTGCTAGATCTATGGGCTACGAGCAGTACTTC
cdr3_aa: CSARSMGYEQYF
v_call: TRBV20-1
d_call: NA
j_call: TRBJ2-7
cdr3_length: 12
clone_size: once

cdr3_nt: TGTGCCAGCAGTAGGGGCCAGAGCACTGAAGCTTTCTTT
cdr3_aa: CASSRGQSTEAFF
v_call: TRBV6-1
d_call: NA
j_call: TRBJ1-1
cdr3_length: 13
clone_size: NA

cdr3_nt: TGTGCCAGCAGTCCCAATCCGGGACAGATTAACAATGAGCAGTTCTTC
cdr3_aa: CASSPNPGQINNEQFF
v_call: TRBV12-3/TRBV12-4
d_call: TRBD1
j_call: TRBJ2-1
cdr3_length: 16
clone_size: NA

cdr3_nt: TGTGCCACTGGGCAAGGGGGGTTTAAGCAGTTCTTC
cdr3_aa: CATGQGGFKQFF
v_call: TRBV2
d_call: NA
j_call: TRBJ2-1
cdr3_length: 12
clone_size: few

cdr3_nt: TGCAGGGATCCCCCCTGGCCTGAAGCTTTCTTT
cdr3_aa: CRDPPWPEAFF
v_call: TRBV29-1
d_call: NA
j_call: TRBJ1-1
cdr3_length: 11
clone_size: few

cdr3_nt: TGTGCCAGCAGTTTGGTGGGGACAGGCACCTACGAGCAGTACTTC
cdr3_aa: CASSLVGTGTYEQYF
v_call: TRBV12-3/TRBV12-4
d_call: TRBD1
j_call: TRBJ2-7
cdr3_length: 15
clone_size: NA

cdr3_nt: TGTGCCAGCAGTTTTTCGGGGGTACGGTACTACGAGCAGTACTTC
cdr3_aa: CASSFSGVRYYEQYF
v_call: TRBV27
d_call: NA
j_call: TRBJ2-7
cdr3_length: 15
clone_size: few

cdr3_nt: TGTGCTAGTGGTACCGGGACCCTCTCCTACAATGAGCAGTTCTTC
cdr3_aa: CASGTGTLSYNEQFF
v_call: TRBV12-5
d_call: NA
j_call: TRBJ2-1
cdr3_length: 15
clone_size: few

cdr3_nt: TGTGCCAGCAGCTCAGGGGGGGCAGCCCCAAAGAACACTGAAGCTTTCTTT
cdr3_aa: CASSSGGAAPKNTEAFF
v_call: TRBV7-2
d_call: TRBD1
j_call: TRBJ1-1
cdr3_length: 17
clone_size: few

cdr3_nt: TGCGCCAGCAGCCAATCGAGAACAGGGACCGGGGAGCTGTTTTTT
cdr3_aa: CASSQSRTGTGELFF
v_call: TRBV4-1
d_call: NA
j_call: TRBJ2-2
cdr3_length: 15
clone_size: NA

cdr3_nt: TGTGCCAGCAGCCCGCACACGAGCTCCTATAATTCACCCCTCCACTTT
cdr3_aa: CASSPHTSSYNSPLHF
v_call: TRBV7-2
d_call: NA
j_call: TRBJ1-6
cdr3_length: 16
clone_size: NA

cdr3_nt: TGTGCCAGCAGCCGCCGCGACACCTTAGCCAAAAACATTCAGTACTTC
cdr3_aa: CASSRRDTLAKNIQYF
v_call: TRBV7-9
d_call: NA
j_call: TRBJ2-4
cdr3_length: 16
clone_size: few

cdr3_nt: TGTGCCAGCAGCTCGAATAGCGGTATCGAGCAGTACTTC
cdr3_aa: CASSSNSGIEQYF
v_call: TRBV7-2
d_call: NA
j_call: TRBJ2-7
cdr3_length: 13
clone_size: NA

cdr3_nt: TGTGCCAGCAACCGGGATCGTTCTCCAGATACGCAGTATTTT
cdr3_aa: CASNRDRSPDTQYF
v_call: TRBV2
d_call: NA
j_call: TRBJ2-3
cdr3_length: 14
clone_size: NA

cdr3_nt: TGTGCCAGCAGATCCGGACAGGGACTTACCTATAATTCACCCCTCCACTTT
cdr3_aa: CASRSGQGLTYNSPLHF
v_call: TRBV7-2
d_call: TRBD1
j_call: TRBJ1-6
cdr3_length: 17
clone_size: NA

cdr3_nt: TGTGCCAGCAGCTTAGACAGGGCTTATAGCAATCAGCCCCAGCATTTT
cdr3_aa: CASSLDRAYSNQPQHF
v_call: TRBV7-4
d_call: NA
j_call: TRBJ1-5
cdr3_length: 16
clone_size: few

cdr3_nt: TGTGCCAGCAGCCCCCGGGTTCTTCAAGTGGCCAATGAGCAGTTCTTC
cdr3_aa: CASSPRVLQVANEQFF
v_call: TRBV7-2
d_call: NA
j_call: TRBJ2-1
cdr3_length: 16
clone_size: NA

cdr3_nt: TGTGCCAGCAGCCCACCGGGGGCTGGCCAGCCCCAGCATTTT
cdr3_aa: CASSPPGAGQPQHF
v_call: TRBV7-2
d_call: NA
j_call: TRBJ1-5
cdr3_length: 14
clone_size: NA

cdr3_nt: TGCGCCAGCGGGGAAAAACTGTTTTTT
cdr3_aa: CASGEKLFF
v_call: TRBV23-1
d_call: NA
j_call: TRBJ1-4
cdr3_length: 9
clone_size: few

cdr3_nt: TGTGCCAGCAGTTTAACGGGACACCTATCGAACACCATATATTTT
cdr3_aa: CASSLTGHLSNTIYF
v_call: TRBV12-3/TRBV12-4
d_call: NA
j_call: TRBJ1-3
cdr3_length: 15
clone_size: few

cdr3_nt: TGTGCCAGCAGTTACTCAAGGGACAGCACTTGGAATTCACCCCTCCACTTT
cdr3_aa: CASSYSRDSTWNSPLHF
v_call: TRBV6-6
d_call: TRBD1
j_call: TRBJ1-6
cdr3_length: 17
clone_size: NA

cdr3_nt: TGTGCCAGCAGCTTAACAGCGGGGACCCATGAGACCCAGTACTTC
cdr3_aa: CASSLTAGTHETQYF
v_call: TRBV7-2
d_call: TRBD2
j_call: TRBJ2-5
cdr3_length: 15
clone_size: few

cdr3_nt: TGTGCCAGCAGTGAACCGATTAGCAGGGAGAGAGACTATGGCTACACCTTC
cdr3_aa: CASSEPISRERDYGYTF
v_call: TRBV6-1
d_call: NA
j_call: TRBJ1-2
cdr3_length: 17
clone_size: few

cdr3_nt: TGTGCCAGCAGCGAGCGTACAGGGGTAGGAAACACCATATATTTT
cdr3_aa: CASSERTGVGNTIYF
v_call: TRBV7-2
d_call: TRBD1
j_call: TRBJ1-3
cdr3_length: 15
clone_size: NA

cdr3_nt: TGTGCCAGCGTACCAGGGTGGAACTATGGCTACACCTTC
cdr3_aa: CASVPGWNYGYTF
v_call: TRBV19
d_call: NA
j_call: TRBJ1-2
cdr3_length: 13
clone_size: NA

cdr3_nt: TGTGCCAGCAGCCCCGGGGGTATTGACACTGAAGCTTTCTTT
cdr3_aa: CASSPGGIDTEAFF
v_call: TRBV7-2
d_call: NA
j_call: TRBJ1-1
cdr3_length: 14
clone_size: many

cdr3_nt: TGTGCCAGCAGACGAACCGGGACAGGGAAGATTTACTCTGGAAACACCATATATTTT
cdr3_aa: CASRRTGTGKIYSGNTIYF
v_call: TRBV7-9
d_call: TRBD1
j_call: TRBJ1-3
cdr3_length: 19
clone_size: NA

cdr3_nt: TGTGCCAGCAGTCCATGGACAGGGAGCCCACCTGAAGCTTTCTTT
cdr3_aa: CASSPWTGSPPEAFF
v_call: TRBV28
d_call: TRBD1
j_call: TRBJ1-1
cdr3_length: 15
clone_size: NA

cdr3_nt: TGTGCCAGCAGCCCAAGCACTAGCAGGAGGGGTTACGAGCAGTACTTC
cdr3_aa: CASSPSTSRRGYEQYF
v_call: TRBV7-8
d_call: NA
j_call: TRBJ2-7
cdr3_length: 16
clone_size: NA

cdr3_nt: TGCAGTGCCCCCTCGAGGGGCCTTGGGAACGAGCAGTACTTC
cdr3_aa: CSAPSRGLGNEQYF
v_call: TRBV20-1
d_call: NA
j_call: TRBJ2-7
cdr3_length: 14
clone_size: NA

cdr3_nt: TGTGCCAGCAGCGTAGCTGACGGACTCTCTGGAAACACCATATATTTT
cdr3_aa: CASSVADGLSGNTIYF
v_call: TRBV9
d_call: NA
j_call: TRBJ1-3
cdr3_length: 16
clone_size: few

cdr3_nt: TGTGCCAGCAGCCAAGAGGAGGGCAGGGGGAGGGTTCAGTACTTC
cdr3_aa: CASSQEEGRGRVQYF
v_call: TRBV4-2
d_call: NA
j_call: TRBJ2-4
cdr3_length: 15
clone_size: few

cdr3_nt: TGTGCCAGCAGCCCCCCCTCTCGGCTATTCTCAGATACGCAGTATTTT
cdr3_aa: CASSPPSRLFSDTQYF
v_call: TRBV5-6
d_call: NA
j_call: TRBJ2-3
cdr3_length: 16
clone_size: NA

cdr3_nt: TGTGCCAGCTCACCCACTTCCCTGGGTAGCAACGAGCAGTACTTC
cdr3_aa: CASSPTSLGSNEQYF
v_call: TRBV18
d_call: NA
j_call: TRBJ2-7
cdr3_length: 15
clone_size: NA

cdr3_nt: TGTGCCAGCAGCTTAGTCGAGGGGGCCCACGAGCAGTACTTC
cdr3_aa: CASSLVEGAHEQYF
v_call: TRBV7-2
d_call: TRBD1
j_call: TRBJ2-7
cdr3_length: 14
clone_size: NA